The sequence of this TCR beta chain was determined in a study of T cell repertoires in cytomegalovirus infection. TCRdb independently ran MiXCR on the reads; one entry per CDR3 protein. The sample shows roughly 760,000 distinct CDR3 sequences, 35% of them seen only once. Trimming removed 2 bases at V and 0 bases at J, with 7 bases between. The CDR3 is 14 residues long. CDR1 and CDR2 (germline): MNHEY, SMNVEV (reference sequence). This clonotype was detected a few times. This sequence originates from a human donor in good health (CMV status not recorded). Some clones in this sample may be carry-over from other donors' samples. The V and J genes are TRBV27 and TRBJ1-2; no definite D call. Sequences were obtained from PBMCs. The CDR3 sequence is CASSLNNANYGYTF. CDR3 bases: TGTGCCAGCAGTTTAAACAACGCTAACTATGGCTACACCTTC.